These T cell receptor beta chains were read from a single sample in a study of blood T cells in healthy people across ages. MiXCR, run by TCRdb on the 5' RACE reads, gives a single entry per CDR3 protein. The sample yields a few hundred thousand distinct CDR3 sequences, roughly half seen once. The sample comprised blood. Receptors originate from a man aged 55 to 70 in good health. CDR3s leave out the opening cysteine and the closing phenylalanine or tryptophan. The D gene is left open where the match is weak.

d_call v_call cdr3_aa
. TRBV20-1 SARGRLTNEQF
. TRBV4-2 ASSQDYEEKLF
TRBD1 TRBV7-9 ASSPDRVLQETQY
TRBD1 TRBV28 ASSLRRIGQGDTDTQY
. TRBV19 ASSIDRETQY
. TRBV2 ASSAALPQGTETQY
TRBD1 TRBV20-1 SARRQGASRTEAF
TRBD1 TRBV4-2 ASSRLGQGTYEQY
. TRBV5-6 ASTPRGDETQY
TRBD2 TRBV7-2 ASSHSGGGSYEQY
. TRBV7-2 ASSSFATGYNEQF
. TRBV12-3/TRBV12-4 ASSFVLSGSNQPQH
. TRBV3-1 ASSPIRASTNYGYT
TRBD2 TRBV20-1 SASRPGGVITDTQY
TRBD2 TRBV20-1 SARSLAGEPDTQY
. TRBV27 ASSTIPVFSGANVLT
TRBD2 TRBV5-4 ASSQSGRETDTQY
. TRBV27 ATSSQGRNYEQY
. TRBV5-1 ASSPDSYSPLH
. TRBV7-2 ASSDRPSQFHEQY
TRBD1 TRBV12-3/TRBV12-4 ASSKGQWAEAF
. TRBV29-1 SVDPSSGANVLT
TRBD2 TRBV20-1 GGRERSVTQY
. TRBV6-2/TRBV6-3 ASSTDPGLGSHEQY
TRBD2 TRBV7-2 ASNSGGEQF
TRBD1 TRBV29-1 SAGTGMETQY
. TRBV27 ASSVFGGTDTQY
TRBD1 TRBV12-3/TRBV12-4 ASRYGTGGAAGELF
. TRBV7-9 ASSLERVSTDTQY
TRBD2 TRBV11-2 ASSPPGTSGETQY
TRBD1 TRBV10-1 ASSESAGGYNEQF
. TRBV15 ATSNPQGRHYGYT
TRBD2 TRBV7-2 ASGLAGGPDTQY
TRBD1 TRBV28 ASSPRTGGVTEAF
. TRBV11-2 ASGFVETQY
. TRBV7-2 ASSRTVLYGYT
. TRBV3-1 ASSPPGRGAF
TRBD2 TRBV7-9 ASSASGSAETQY
. TRBV18 ASSETGDSERKQY
. TRBV12-3/TRBV12-4 ASGQGHGADTQY
TRBD2 TRBV5-1 ASSTGGGREQF